Below, 20 T cell receptor beta chains from the same sample are listed, as sequenced in a study of vaccination and CD4 T cells after COVID-19 (dated by TCRdb to the early 2020s). The library was obtained by PCR. Sequencer: Illumina iSeq 100. DNA from cultured CD4+ T cells was subjected to TCR sequencing with the Oncomine TCR Beta short-read assay at the Johns Hopkins FTIC core. In TCRdb, the public reads were trimmed at Q25 with fastp and aligned with MiXCR, with productive beta chains retained. Every entry covers one CDR3 protein and lists the most common genes and DNA from its rows. Within this sample are some 25,000 distinct CDR3 sequences, with around 40% of them counted one time only. 7.2% of the sample is taken by the ten largest. No antigens are known for them. Per the publication, the treatment or condition label means: roughly ten-day PBMC culture with coronavirus spike peptide pools or control peptides (ViraFEST assay).

Sample: CD4+ T cells from blood, cultured in vitro. The receptors were sampled from a human donor who had recovered from COVID-19.

This clonotype has a handful of counts. The chain combines TRBV27 with TRBJ1-5; weak D call: TRBD1 (5 bases). The ends were cut back, 3 bases at V and 8 bases at J, with 11 bases in the middle. The CDR3 is 13 amino acids. CDR1 is MNHEY, CDR2 SMNVEV, per germline (reference sequence). The CDR3 spells CASSFSGRKPQHF. CDR3 coding DNA: TGTGCCAGCAGTTTTTCAGGGAGGAAGCCCCAGCATTTT.

This sequence joins TRBV10-3 and TRBJ2-5; the match to TRBD1 covers 8 bases. This CDR3 is built from 19 residues. CDR1 and CDR2 from the germline V gene are ENHRY and SYGVKD. V was clipped by 0 bases and J by 1 base; unmatched bases: 13. DNA of the CDR3: TGTGCCATCAGTGAGTCGGAGGACAGGGAACTACTGGTCCAAGAGACCCAGTACTTC. This translates into CAISESEDRELLVQETQYF.

This clonotype was seen a handful of times. The chain has TRBV20-1 and TRBJ1-3; D is ambiguous. The CDR3 spans 14 residues. The V end was cut by 0 bases, the J end by 0 bases, with 6 bases between. Per the germline V gene, CDR1 is DFQATT and CDR2 is SNEGSKA (reference sequence). DNA of the CDR3: TGCAGTGCTAGAGACGGTACCTCTGGAAACACCATATATTTT. It translates to CSARDGTSGNTIYF.

This clonotype has a handful of counts. The CDR3 spells CAIRGESYNSPLHF. The DNA of the CDR3 is TGTGCCATCAGGGGGGAATCCTATAATTCACCCCTCCACTTT. The chain is built from TRBV10-3 and TRBJ1-6; possible D gene TRBD1, 5 bases. This CDR3 has 14 residues. CDR1 is ENHRY, CDR2 SYGVKD, per germline. With 6 bases removed from V and 1 base from J, the gap between germline ends came to 7 bases.

This clonotype was counted only a few times. The rearrangement joins TRBV7-3 to TRBJ2-2; 9 nucleotides align to TRBD2. V shed 1 base and J 5 bases; nucleotides not matched to a gene: 2. CDR3 length equals 15 residues. Germline CDR1 reads SGHTA; CDR2 reads FQGTGA. The CDR3 loop is CASSLSGGATGELFF. In DNA, the CDR3 is TGTGCCAGCAGCTTAAGCGGGGGGGCGACCGGGGAGCTGTTTTTT.

The rearrangement uses TRBV29-1 and TRBJ2-7; 7 nucleotides align to TRBD1. This CDR3 is 13 amino acids long. Trimming removed 4 bases from V and 2 bases from J; junction bases left unmatched: 5. The V gene's germline CDR1 is SQVTM and CDR2 ANQGSEA. In DNA, the CDR3 is TGCAGCGTTGGACAGGGAAGCACCTACGAGCAGTACTTC. This codes for CSVGQGSTYEQYF.

V and J are TRBV20-1 and TRBJ2-3; 8 bases match TRBD2. The CDR3 has 15 amino acids. CDR1 and CDR2 (germline): DFQATT, SNEGSKA (reference sequence). V dropped 5 bases and J dropped 2; count of bases not matched to a gene: 9. The CDR3 is CSALVSSGLTDTQYF. Written as DNA, the CDR3 is TGCAGTGCTCTCGTGTCTAGCGGGCTCACAGATACGCAGTATTTT.

As for this clonotype: A read error may account for a junction end that differs from germline. CDR3 amino acids: CASRTTSGVGETQDF. The DNA of the CDR3 is TGTGCCAGTAGGACGACTAGCGGGGTCGGTGAGACCCAGGACTTC. J is TRBJ2-5 and V is TRBV19; TRBD2 matches 11 bases. Per the germline V gene, CDR1 is LNHDA and CDR2 is SQIVND (reference sequence). The CDR3 is made up of 15 amino acids.

This chain connects TRBV11-2 to TRBJ2-1; 7 nucleotides agree with TRBD2. The germline V gene encodes CDR1 SGHAT and CDR2 FQNNGV. V trimming: 3 bases; J trimming: 0 bases; junction bases outside the gene matches: 17. The CDR3 is made up of 20 amino acids. CDR3: CASSFYGGTDSSSSYNEQFF. CDR3 nucleotide sequence: TGTGCCAGCAGCTTCTACGGGGGGACGGACTCCTCGAGCTCCTACAATGAGCAGTTCTTC.

The chain has TRBV20-1 and TRBJ1-3; no clear D. Trimming took 6 bases from V and 0 from J, leaving 15 bases between them. The CDR3 has 15 residues. Looked up from germline, CDR1 is DFQATT and CDR2 is SNEGSKA (reference sequence). CDR3 sequence (DNA): TGCAGTGCCGGGGATCCGACAAACTCTGGAAACACCATATATTTT. It yields the protein CSAGDPTNSGNTIYF.

This clonotype was observed a single time. The rearrangement links TRBV10-3 to TRBJ1-1; D is unresolved. With 0 bases removed from V and 1 base from J, the gap between germline ends came to 9 bases. Looked up from germline, CDR1 is ENHRY and CDR2 is SYGVKD. This CDR3 comprises 15 residues. The CDR3 DNA follows: TGTGCCATCAGTGAGTCTGGCCAGGAGAACACTGAAGCTTTCTTT. Translation gives CAISESGQENTEAFF.

The table lists this clonotype with a few counts. This chain joins TRBV6-1 and TRBJ1-1; 7 bases align to TRBD1. Germline V gene lookup returns CDR1 MNHNS and CDR2 SASEGT. V lost 6 bases to trimming and J lost 2 bases; unmatched junction nucleotides: 6. The CDR3 extends over 14 amino acids. The CDR3 is CASRPGQANTEAFF. CDR3 in DNA: TGTGCCAGCAGACCTGGACAGGCAAACACTGAAGCTTTCTTT.

This clonotype was seen only a few times. The chain recombines TRBV28 with TRBJ2-3, with D perhaps matching TRBD1 (5 bases). CDR3 length equals 14 residues. Germline CDR1 MDHEN, CDR2 SYDVKM. With 3 bases removed from V and 2 bases from J, the gap between germline ends came to 9 bases. The CDR3 region is CASSFRAITDTQYF. The CDR3, as DNA: TGTGCCAGCAGTTTCAGGGCAATCACAGATACGCAGTATTTT.

The genes are TRBV19 and TRBJ2-5, with 10 bases matching TRBD2. V lost 3 bases and J lost 4; bases outside the gene matches: 8. Germline V CDR1 and CDR2: LNHDA, SQIVND (reference sequence). The CDR3 extends over 16 amino acids. CDR3 protein: CASSMEGGLARETQYF. The DNA of the CDR3 is TGTGCCAGTAGTATGGAGGGGGGACTAGCGCGAGAGACCCAGTACTTC.

By sample fraction, this clonotype is medium-sized (0.01 to 0.1%). This chain connects TRBV7-2 to TRBJ1-5, with D unclear. This CDR3 spans 12 amino acids. The germline V gene has CDR1 SGHTA and CDR2 FQGNSA. V was pared by 5 bases and J by 3 bases, with 5 bases between. CDR3 DNA sequence: TGTGCCAGCAGCGTCTACAATCAGCCCCAGCATTTT. Residues: CASSVYNQPQHF.

The rearrangement uses TRBV4-2 and TRBJ2-7; no clear D. CDR3 length equals 14 residues. The V end lost 0 bases, the J end lost 0 bases, and 6 bases lay between the germline ends. CDR1 is LGHNA, CDR2 YNFKEQ, per germline. The CDR3 sequence: CASSQDLVSYEQYF. DNA of the CDR3: TGTGCCAGCAGCCAAGATCTAGTCTCCTACGAGCAGTACTTC.

This clonotype was counted only a few times. The gene calls are TRBV6-5 and TRBJ1-5; unclear D gene. Trimming removed 2 bases at V and 0 bases at J, with 17 bases between. The germline V gene has CDR1 MNHEY and CDR2 SVGAGI. The CDR3 is made up of 18 amino acids. CDR3 nucleotides: TGTGCCAGCAGTTACGACTACCGTACGGGCTATAGCAATCAGCCCCAGCATTTT. This codes for CASSYDYRTGYSNQPQHF.

This clonotype has just a few counts. This rearrangement joins TRBV7-3 to TRBJ1-1, with 9 bases identical to TRBD1. The germline CDR1 and CDR2 sequences are SGHTA and FQGTGA. The CDR3 is 13 residues long. Unmatched junction bases numbered 2, after V lost 5 bases and J lost 4 bases. The CDR3 region has the DNA TGTGCCAGCAGCAGGGACAGGGTCACTGAAGCTTTCTTT. Translating it yields CASSRDRVTEAFF.

The chain recombines TRBV7-9 with TRBJ1-1, with unresolved D. V gave up 4 bases and J gave up 0 bases, with 12 bases separating them. The germline V gene encodes CDR1 SEHNR and CDR2 FQNEAQ (reference sequence). This CDR3 is built from 15 residues. CDR3 amino acids: CASSSGRNMNTEAFF. The CDR3 DNA reads TGTGCCAGCAGCTCCGGGAGGAACATGAACACTGAAGCTTTCTTT.

The CDR3 region has the DNA TGTGCCAGCAGTGATCAGGGGGGCACAGATACGCAGTATTTT. It is translated as CASSDQGGTDTQYF. V is TRBV2 and J is TRBJ2-3, with 7 bases lining up with TRBD1. Trimming at V came to 3 bases and at J to 1 base, leaving 1 base not matched to a gene. Germline CDR1 and CDR2: SNHLY and FYNNEI. CDR3 length: 14 amino acids.